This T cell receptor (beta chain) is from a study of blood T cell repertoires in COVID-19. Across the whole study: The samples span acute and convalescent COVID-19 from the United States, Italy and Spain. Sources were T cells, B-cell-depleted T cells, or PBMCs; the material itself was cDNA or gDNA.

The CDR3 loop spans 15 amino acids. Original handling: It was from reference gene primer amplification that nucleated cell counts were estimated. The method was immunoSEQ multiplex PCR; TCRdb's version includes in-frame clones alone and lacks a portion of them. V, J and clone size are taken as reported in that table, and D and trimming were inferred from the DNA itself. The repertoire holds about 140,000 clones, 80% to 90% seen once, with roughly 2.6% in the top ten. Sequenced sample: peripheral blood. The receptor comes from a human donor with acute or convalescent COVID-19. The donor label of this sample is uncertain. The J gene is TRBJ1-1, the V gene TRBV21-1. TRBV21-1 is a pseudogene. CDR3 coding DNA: TGTGCCAGCAGCTACCGGAGAACGTCCCCGCTTGAAGCTTTCTTT. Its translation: CASSYRRTSPLEAFF.